The T cell receptor beta chain described here comes from a study of blood T cells in healthy people across ages. Findings of the study overall: Per-million-T-cell TCR beta diversity fell roughly linearly with age.

Aged roughly 6 to 90, donors were systemically healthy Caucasians from Russia. Extracted total RNA amounted to at least 5.5 micrograms for each sample. This clonotype was counted a few times. Its antigen remains unknown. Sample-barcoded 5' priming and a J-beta primer mix drove a second PCR of 7 to 11 cycles. TCRdb re-analysed the 5' RACE reads in MiXCR, keeping a single row per CDR3 protein. The data show fewer than 1,000,000 distinct CDR3 sequences, under 45% seen once. Trimming took off 0 bases at V and 9 bases at J, with 18 bases between the two ends. The CDR3 contains 15 residues. Germline CDR1 reads SGHRS; CDR2 reads YFSETQ.

Sequences were obtained from blood. The sequence came from a man aged 60 to 69 in good health. V and J are TRBV5-1 and TRBJ2-5, with D unclear. For the CDR3, the DNA is TGCGCCAGCAGCTTGGAAGGATCGACCAAGAGACCCCAGTACTTC. This sequence encodes CASSLEGSTKRPQYF.